Listed below are T cell receptor beta chains from one sample, sequenced in a study of graft-versus-host responses after intestinal transplantation. Measured with immunoSEQ multiplex PCR; TCRdb has only the in-frame clones, and not every one. The sample records over 85,000 clones, about nine tenths being singletons. Their antigens remain unidentified. The specimen was unstimulated CD4+ T cells sorted from spleen or lymph node cells, collected before transplant. These receptors were obtained from a human donor who was the organ donor for an intestinal transplant. CDR3s include the opening cysteine and the closing phenylalanine or tryptophan. The order of the fields is D gene, J gene, clone size, V gene, CDR3 protein, CDR3 DNA. D genes are given only for firm matches. Only part of the rows carry a size: once, few, many, or a class if the clone is expanded.

TRBD1 | TRBJ1-3 | - | TRBV30 | CAWSVIGQGGNTIYF | TGTGCCTGGAGTGTTATCGGACAGGGAGGAAACACCATATATTTT
- | TRBJ1-2 | - | TRBV4-3 | CASSQALRGGQSYGYTF | TGCGCCAGCAGCCAAGCGTTGAGGGGGGGGCAGAGCTATGGCTACACCTTC
TRBD2 | TRBJ2-1 | once | TRBV5-1 | CASSPGSLAGGPPYNEQFF | TGCGCCAGCAGCCCGGGGTCCCTAGCGGGGGGGCCCCCCTACAATGAGCAGTTCTTC
- | TRBJ2-3 | - | TRBV2 | CASKEGGGTDTQYF | TGTGCCAGCAAGGAGGGGGGGGGCACAGATACGCAGTATTTT
- | TRBJ1-1 | once | TRBV6-5 | CASSRVGNTEAFF | TGTGCCAGCAGTCGCGTCGGGAACACTGAAGCTTTCTTT
- | TRBJ2-5 | - | TRBV4-1 | CASSQDSLGGETQYF | TGCGCCAGCAGCCAAGATTCGCTGGGGGGAGAGACCCAGTACTTC
TRBD1 | TRBJ1-5 | - | TRBV27 | CASSPQGAFYSNQPQHF | TGTGCCAGCAGTCCGCAGGGGGCTTTCTATAGCAATCAGCCCCAGCATTTT
TRBD2 | TRBJ2-1 | - | TRBV5-1 | CASSLAGRGSYNEQFF | TGCGCCAGCAGCTTGGCCGGGCGGGGGTCCTACAATGAGCAGTTCTTC
- | TRBJ1-2 | few | TRBV6-6 | CASSDRRALGYTF | TGTGCCAGCAGTGACCGGAGGGCACTTGGCTACACCTTC
- | TRBJ2-3 | - | TRBV7-3 | CASSLRPLDTQYF | TGTGCCAGCAGCTTAAGGCCTCTAGATACGCAGTATTTT
- | TRBJ1-5 | - | TRBV2 | CASSDIGQPVAQPQHF | TGTGCCAGCAGTGACATAGGACAGCCTGTTGCACAGCCCCAGCATTTT
- | TRBJ2-1 | - | TRBV6-5 | CASSYSPRNEQFF | TGTGCCAGCAGTTACTCCCCCAGAAATGAGCAGTTCTTC
TRBD1 | TRBJ1-5 | - | TRBV7-2 | CASSPYLTGARPQHF | TGTGCCAGCAGCCCATACCTGACAGGGGCAAGGCCCCAGCATTTT
- | TRBJ2-3 | - | TRBV11-2 | CASSSFRGDTQYF | TGTGCCAGCAGCTCATTCAGGGGAGATACGCAGTATTTT
- | TRBJ1-4 | - | TRBV7-2 | CASSDSDRNEKLFF | TGTGCCAGCAGCGACTCGGACAGAAATGAAAAACTGTTTTTT
- | TRBJ2-2 | - | TRBV9 | CASSAPDAGLIGELFF | TGTGCCAGCAGCGCTCCTGACGCGGGGCTTATCGGGGAGCTGTTTTTT
- | TRBJ2-5 | - | TRBV2 | CATGLRSYQETQYF | TGTGCCACAGGACTCCGCTCCTACCAAGAGACCCAGTACTTC
- | TRBJ2-7 | once | TRBV9 | CASSVADRWDYEQYF | TGTGCCAGCAGCGTCGCGGACAGATGGGACTACGAGCAGTACTTC
- | TRBJ1-5 | - | TRBV11-2 | CASSPAVTRGNQPQHF | TGTGCCAGCAGCCCAGCGGTCACGAGGGGCAATCAGCCCCAGCATTTT
- | TRBJ1-5 | - | TRBV27 | CASSWAGLGQPQHF | TGTGCCAGCAGTTGGGCAGGGCTTGGTCAGCCCCAGCATTTT
- | TRBJ1-5 | - | TRBV12-5 | CASGLGRTAYSNQPQHF | TGTGCTAGTGGTTTGGGTCGGACAGCTTATAGCAATCAGCCCCAGCATTTT
TRBD2 | TRBJ2-2 | - | TRBV7-9 | CASSLSPLAGGGTGELFF | TGTGCCAGCAGCTTATCGCCCCTAGCGGGGGGGGGCACCGGGGAGCTGTTTTTT
TRBD2 | TRBJ2-1 | - | TRBV5-1 | CASRRLAGDYNEQFF | TGCGCCAGCAGAAGACTAGCGGGGGATTACAATGAGCAGTTCTTC
- | TRBJ2-1 | - | TRBV4-1 | CASSPSSGYYNEQFF | TGCGCCAGCAGCCCTAGTTCGGGGTACTACAATGAGCAGTTCTTC
TRBD2 | TRBJ2-1 | - | TRBV7-2 | CASSLAFRGREGARQFF | TGTGCCAGCAGCTTAGCTTTCCGTGGGAGGGAAGGGGCACGGCAGTTCTTC
TRBD1 | TRBJ1-4 | - | TRBV10-3 | CAISEGTDKNEKLFF | TGTGCCATCAGTGAGGGGACAGACAAGAATGAAAAACTGTTTTTT
- | TRBJ1-1 | once | TRBV11-3 | CASSPGQLNTEAFF | TGTGCCAGCAGCCCCGGACAGCTGAACACTGAAGCTTTCTTT
TRBD1 | TRBJ1-1 | - | TRBV28 | CASSLLSGGSQAFF | TGTGCCAGCAGTTTATTGTCAGGGGGGAGTCAAGCTTTCTTT
- | TRBJ1-5 | - | TRBV4-3 | CASSASLQGTSAQPQHF | TGCGCCAGCAGCGCGTCCCTACAGGGCACGTCGGCCCAGCCCCAGCATTTT
TRBD1 | TRBJ1-2 | - | TRBV29-1 | CSVVRYRGPRANYGYTF | TGCAGCGTTGTAAGATACAGGGGGCCCCGGGCTAACTATGGCTACACCTTC
TRBD1 | TRBJ1-1 | - | TRBV6-6 | CASSYDRDTEAFF | TGTGCCAGCAGCTACGACAGGGACACTGAAGCTTTCTTT
TRBD1 | TRBJ1-1 | - | TRBV19 | CASSIGTGIAEAFF | TGTGCCAGTAGTATTGGGACAGGGATAGCTGAAGCTTTCTTT
TRBD2 | TRBJ2-1 | - | TRBV7-2 | CASSSQRRLAGYNEQFF | TGTGCCAGCAGTTCGCAGAGGAGGCTAGCGGGGTACAATGAGCAGTTCTTC
- | TRBJ2-1 | - | TRBV6-6 | CASSSSAYNEQFF | TGTGCCAGCAGTTCATCAGCCTACAATGAGCAGTTCTTC
TRBD2 | TRBJ2-7 | - | TRBV7-2 | CASSIPGGSSYEQYF | TGTGCCAGCAGCATTCCCGGGGGGTCGTCCTACGAGCAGTACTTC
- | TRBJ1-5 | - | TRBV7-6 | CASSRDGFSPQHF | TGTGCCAGCAGCCGAGACGGGTTTAGTCCCCAGCATTTT
TRBD2 | TRBJ2-3 | - | TRBV7-2 | CASSLVPGGVDTQYF | TGTGCCAGCAGCTTAGTACCGGGGGGGGTGGATACGCAGTATTTT
TRBD2 | TRBJ2-5 | - | TRBV28 | CASSLLLAGGPRETQYF | TGTGCCAGCAGTTTACTACTAGCGGGGGGGCCACGAGAGACCCAGTACTTC